This T cell receptor (beta chain) comes out of a study of T cells in Graves' hyperthyroidism and ophthalmopathy (dated by TCRdb to about 2019). For the wider study: Peripheral blood was collected at initial diagnosis, before any treatment. To identify TCR V-J signatures that set the groups apart, the researchers used a discovery cohort of 90 to 100 patients, made up of around 40 with Graves' ophthalmopathy and about 60 with stable Graves' hyperthyroidism. Prospective prediction of ophthalmopathy was tested in an independent validation cohort consisting of roughly 20 hyperthyroidism patients and some 17 patients who later progressed to ophthalmopathy. The 90 to 100 discovery patients were randomly split 7:3 into training and test sets. Thyroid tissue and blood T-cell repertoires from about 6 Graves' hyperthyroidism patients were also compared in the study. Once sampling was done, hyperthyroidism patients were given methimazole at a starting dose of 30 mg daily, whereas ophthalmopathy patients were given high-dose intravenous methylprednisolone. The paper describes TCR Vbeta CDR3 sequencing of more than 120 peripheral blood samples, made up of 43 ophthalmopathy patients, roughly 80 hyperthyroidism patients and 17 progressor patients. Broad study findings and their caveats: In validation, progression to ophthalmopathy was predicted by the model with nearly 71% sensitivity and 72% to 85% specificity, a median of 6.5 months before onset. Most expanded thyroid clonotypes (frequency above 0.001) were also found in blood, which suggests that blood repertoires may mirror thyroid immune responses. No statistical method was used to set the sample size in advance, and investigators knew the group allocation. A 13 V-J signature model separated ophthalmopathy from stable hyperthyroidism, with approximately 87% sensitivity and about 81% specificity in cross-validation and 80%/75% in testing.

This clonotype was picked up a small number of times. Its cognate antigen has yet to be identified. Base qualities are missing; no much larger clone stands one base away. Stable Graves' hyperthyroidism was defined as no progression to ophthalmopathy during 18 months of follow-up. Hyperthyroidism patients were newly diagnosed, had a disease duration of under 2 months, and were aged 18 to 65 years. Exclusion was applied to patients with uncontrolled infections, other autoimmune diseases, pregnancy or lactation. Clinical symptoms, serum thyroxine and TRAb, thyroid ultrasound, and orbital computed tomography formed the basis for the diagnoses. PBMCs were separated from roughly 10 ml of fresh peripheral blood using Ficoll-Paque density gradient centrifugation. Trizol reagent was used to extract total RNA, and RNA quality was then checked on an Agilent 2100 Bioanalyzer. The TCR beta CDR3 regions were amplified from RNA transcripts. The TCR CDR3 was subjected to a first round of RT-PCR using the HTBI primer set and the Qiagen OneStep RT-PCR kit. Libraries were constructed in a second round of multiplex PCR, after which size selection and purification were performed. Libraries were sequenced paired-end with 100 bp reads on an Illumina HiSeq2000. The study's processing was this. SOAPnuke was used to process the raw data, throwing out any read that contained adapters or uncalled bases, had a mean Phred below 15, or lacked an exact constant-primer or identifier match. High-quality paired reads were merged with COPE v1.2.5, and unique nucleotide sequences were defined as clonotypes. Clonotypes were aligned to IMGT TRBV, TRBD and TRBJ reference segments using MiTCR v1.1. The analysis included only V-J combinations with a frequency above 0.0001, which together covered about 99% of the repertoires. The TCS score was defined as F50 (clonal expansion) divided by E x V (chaos), with BLOSUM62-based TCRdist calculated between CDR3 peptides within each V-J. Welch's t-statistics and random forest reduced 514 V-J features to about 12, which were used in a naive Bayes classifier (R e1071). The public reads were reanalyzed by TCRdb: fastp trimming at Q25, MiXCR alignment, in-frame beta chains only. Each entry is one CDR3 protein sequence, shown with its most common DNA and genes. TCRdb's processing, not the authors' own work, is the source of the V and J calls. The sample table records some 560,000 distinct CDR3 sequences; around 14% of these occur just once. The ten largest clones take up under 8% of the sample.

V loses 4 bases, J loses 2 bases, and the germline ends lie 15 bases apart. From its cysteine to its phenylalanine, the CDR3 spans 15 amino acids. The entry retains the CDR3 DNA only, 45 bases that are in frame from base 1. CDR1 SGHAT and CDR2 FQNNGV were looked up in the germline V gene. The source material was blood. The receptor comes from a woman aged 25 to 39 with Graves' hyperthyroidism. The chain is made from TRBV11-2 and TRBJ2-7; perhaps TRBD1 is the D gene, with 6 bases matching. Read as DNA, the sequence is TGTGCCAGCAGCTCTAATCCGGGACAAACCTACGAGCAGTACTTC. This encodes CASSSNPGQTYEQYF.